This note documents a single T cell receptor (beta chain) sequence. Generated by immunoSEQ multiplex PCR, the TCRdb table keeps only in-frame clones and is missing some. Among about 38,000 clones, about 88% were seen once, and the ten largest hold 6% to 7.5%. V lost 3 bases, J lost 2 bases, and 5 bases stayed unmatched. CDR3 length equals 16 residues. Germline loops: CDR1 LGHNA, CDR2 YSLEER. This record belongs to a study of T cell changes during pregnancy in multiple sclerosis. Specimen: CD8+ T cells from peripheral blood mononuclear cells, collected in the third trimester of pregnancy. The sequence derives from a female donor with multiple sclerosis, enrolled in a pregnancy study. The V and J genes are TRBV4-3 and TRBJ2-1, with 9 positions matching TRBD1. The CDR3 DNA reads TGCGCCAGCAGCCAGCTAACAGGGGGCGCCTACAATGAGCAGTTCTTC. This sequence encodes CASSQLTGGAYNEQFF.